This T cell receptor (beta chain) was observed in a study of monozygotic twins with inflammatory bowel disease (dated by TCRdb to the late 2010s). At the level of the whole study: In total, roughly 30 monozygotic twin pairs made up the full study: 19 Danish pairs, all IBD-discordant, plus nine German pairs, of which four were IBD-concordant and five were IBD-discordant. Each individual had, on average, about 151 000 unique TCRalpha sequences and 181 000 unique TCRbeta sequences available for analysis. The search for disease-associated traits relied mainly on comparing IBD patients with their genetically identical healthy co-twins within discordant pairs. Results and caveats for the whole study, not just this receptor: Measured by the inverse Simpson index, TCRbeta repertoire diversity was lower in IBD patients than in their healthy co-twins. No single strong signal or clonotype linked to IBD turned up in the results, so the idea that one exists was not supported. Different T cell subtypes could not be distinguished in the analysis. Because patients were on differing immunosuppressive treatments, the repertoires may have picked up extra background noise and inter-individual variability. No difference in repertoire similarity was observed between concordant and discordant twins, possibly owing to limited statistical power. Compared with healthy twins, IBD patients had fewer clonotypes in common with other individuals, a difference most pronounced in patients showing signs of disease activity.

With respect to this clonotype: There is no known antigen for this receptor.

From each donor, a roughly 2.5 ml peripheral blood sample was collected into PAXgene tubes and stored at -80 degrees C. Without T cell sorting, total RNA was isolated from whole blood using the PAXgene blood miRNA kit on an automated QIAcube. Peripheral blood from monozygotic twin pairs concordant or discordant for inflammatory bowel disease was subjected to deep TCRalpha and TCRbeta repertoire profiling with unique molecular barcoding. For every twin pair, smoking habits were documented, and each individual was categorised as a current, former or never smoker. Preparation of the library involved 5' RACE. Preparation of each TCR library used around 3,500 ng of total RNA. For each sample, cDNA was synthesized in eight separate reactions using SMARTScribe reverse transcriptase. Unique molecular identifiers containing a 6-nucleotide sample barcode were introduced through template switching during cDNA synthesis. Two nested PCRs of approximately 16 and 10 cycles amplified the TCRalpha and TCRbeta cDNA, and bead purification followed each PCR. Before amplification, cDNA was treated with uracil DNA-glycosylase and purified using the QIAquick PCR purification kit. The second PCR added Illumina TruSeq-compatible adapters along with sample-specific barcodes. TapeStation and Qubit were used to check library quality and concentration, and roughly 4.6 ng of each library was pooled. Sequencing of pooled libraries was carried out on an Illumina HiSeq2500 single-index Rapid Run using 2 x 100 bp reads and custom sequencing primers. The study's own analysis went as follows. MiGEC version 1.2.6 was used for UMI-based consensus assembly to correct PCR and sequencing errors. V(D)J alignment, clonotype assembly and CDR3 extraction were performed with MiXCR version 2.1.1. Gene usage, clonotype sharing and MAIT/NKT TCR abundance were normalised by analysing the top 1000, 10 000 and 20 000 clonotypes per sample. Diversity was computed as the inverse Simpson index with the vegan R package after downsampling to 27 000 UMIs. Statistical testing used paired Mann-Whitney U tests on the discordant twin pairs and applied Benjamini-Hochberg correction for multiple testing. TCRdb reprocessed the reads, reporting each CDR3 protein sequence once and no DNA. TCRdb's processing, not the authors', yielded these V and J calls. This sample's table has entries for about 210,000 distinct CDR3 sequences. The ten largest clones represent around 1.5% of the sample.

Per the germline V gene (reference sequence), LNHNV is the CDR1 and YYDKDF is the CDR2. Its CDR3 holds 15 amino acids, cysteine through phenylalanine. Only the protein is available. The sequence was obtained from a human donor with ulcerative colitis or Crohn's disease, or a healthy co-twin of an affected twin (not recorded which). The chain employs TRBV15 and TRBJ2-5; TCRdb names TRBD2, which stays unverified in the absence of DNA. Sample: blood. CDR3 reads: CATSRLASVGETQYF.